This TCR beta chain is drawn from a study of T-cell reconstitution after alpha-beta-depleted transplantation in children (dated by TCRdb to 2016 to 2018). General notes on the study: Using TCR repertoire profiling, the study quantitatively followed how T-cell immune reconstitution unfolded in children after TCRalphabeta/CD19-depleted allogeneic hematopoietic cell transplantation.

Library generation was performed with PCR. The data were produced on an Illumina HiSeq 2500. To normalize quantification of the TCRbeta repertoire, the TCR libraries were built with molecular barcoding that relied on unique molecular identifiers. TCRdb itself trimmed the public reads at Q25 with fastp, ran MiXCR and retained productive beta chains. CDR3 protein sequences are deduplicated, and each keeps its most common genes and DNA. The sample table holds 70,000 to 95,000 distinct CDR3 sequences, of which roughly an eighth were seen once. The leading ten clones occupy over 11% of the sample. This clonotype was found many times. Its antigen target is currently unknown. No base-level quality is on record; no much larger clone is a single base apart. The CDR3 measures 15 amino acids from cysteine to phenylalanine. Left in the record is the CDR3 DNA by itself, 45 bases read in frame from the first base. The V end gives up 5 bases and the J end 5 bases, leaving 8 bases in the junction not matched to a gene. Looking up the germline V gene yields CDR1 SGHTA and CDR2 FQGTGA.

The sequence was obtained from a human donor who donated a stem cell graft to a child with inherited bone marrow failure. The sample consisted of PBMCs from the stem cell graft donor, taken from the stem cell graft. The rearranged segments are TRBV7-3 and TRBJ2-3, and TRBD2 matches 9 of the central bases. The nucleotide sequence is TGTGCCAGCAGCCCCACCGGAGCGGGGGGAGATACGCAGTATTTT. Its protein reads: CASSPTGAGGDTQYF.